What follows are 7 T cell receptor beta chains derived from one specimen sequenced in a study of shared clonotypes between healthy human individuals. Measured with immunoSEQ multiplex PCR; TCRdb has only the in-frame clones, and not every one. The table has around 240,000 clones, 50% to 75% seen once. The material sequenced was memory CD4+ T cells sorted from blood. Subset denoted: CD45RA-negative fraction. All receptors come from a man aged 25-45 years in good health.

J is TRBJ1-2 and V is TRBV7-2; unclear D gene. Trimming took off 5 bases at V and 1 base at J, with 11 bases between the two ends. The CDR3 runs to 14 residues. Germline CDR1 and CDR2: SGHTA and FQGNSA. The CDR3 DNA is TGTGCCAGCAGCCCGACCGACATTAACTATGGCTACACCTTC. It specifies CASSPTDINYGYTF. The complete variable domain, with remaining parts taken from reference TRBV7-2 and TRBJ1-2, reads GAGVSQSPSNKVTEKGKDVELRCDPISGHTALYWYRQSLGQGLEFLIYFQGNSAPDKSGLPSDRFSAERTGGSVSTLTIQRTQQEDSAVYLCASSPTDINYGYTFGSGTRLTVV.

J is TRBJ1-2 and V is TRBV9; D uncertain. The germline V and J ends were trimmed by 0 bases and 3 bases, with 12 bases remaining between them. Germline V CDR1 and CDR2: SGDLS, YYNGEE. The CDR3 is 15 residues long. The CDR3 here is CASSVGAEDYYGYTF. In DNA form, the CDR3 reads TGTGCCAGCAGCGTAGGCGCGGAGGACTACTATGGCTACACCTTC.

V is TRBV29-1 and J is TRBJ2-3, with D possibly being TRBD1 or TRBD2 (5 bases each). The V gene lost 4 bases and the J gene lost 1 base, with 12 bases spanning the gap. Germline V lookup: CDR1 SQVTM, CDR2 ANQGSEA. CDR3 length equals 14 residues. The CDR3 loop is CSVGGGSGTDTQYF. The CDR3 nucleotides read TGCAGCGTTGGTGGGGGTAGCGGCACAGATACGCAGTATTTT.

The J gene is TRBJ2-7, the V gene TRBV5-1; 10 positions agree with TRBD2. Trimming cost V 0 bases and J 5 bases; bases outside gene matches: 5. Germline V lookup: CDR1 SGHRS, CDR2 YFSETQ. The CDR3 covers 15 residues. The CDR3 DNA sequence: TGCGCCAGCAGCTTGGGAGCTAGCGGGAGCCACGAGCAGTACTTC. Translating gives CASSLGASGSHEQYF.

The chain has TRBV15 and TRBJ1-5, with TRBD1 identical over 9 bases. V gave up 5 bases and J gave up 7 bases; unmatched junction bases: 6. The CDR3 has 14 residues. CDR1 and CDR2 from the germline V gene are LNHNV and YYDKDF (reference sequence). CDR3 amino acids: CATSWTGERQPQHF. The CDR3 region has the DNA TGTGCCACCAGCTGGACAGGGGAACGACAGCCCCAGCATTTT.

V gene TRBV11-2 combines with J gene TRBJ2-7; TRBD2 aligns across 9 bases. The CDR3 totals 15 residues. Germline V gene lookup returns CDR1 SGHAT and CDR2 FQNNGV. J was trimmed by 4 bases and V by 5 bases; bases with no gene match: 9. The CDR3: CASSLRGGRGYEQYF. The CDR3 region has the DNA TGTGCCAGCAGCCTAAGAGGCGGGAGGGGGTACGAGCAGTACTTC.

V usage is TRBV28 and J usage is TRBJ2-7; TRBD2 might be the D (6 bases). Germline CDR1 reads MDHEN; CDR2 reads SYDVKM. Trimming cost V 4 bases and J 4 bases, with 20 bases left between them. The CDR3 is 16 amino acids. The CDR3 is CASSSTSPRPFYEQYF. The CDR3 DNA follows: TGTGCCAGCAGTTCCACTAGCCCGCGGCCCTTTTACGAGCAGTACTTC.